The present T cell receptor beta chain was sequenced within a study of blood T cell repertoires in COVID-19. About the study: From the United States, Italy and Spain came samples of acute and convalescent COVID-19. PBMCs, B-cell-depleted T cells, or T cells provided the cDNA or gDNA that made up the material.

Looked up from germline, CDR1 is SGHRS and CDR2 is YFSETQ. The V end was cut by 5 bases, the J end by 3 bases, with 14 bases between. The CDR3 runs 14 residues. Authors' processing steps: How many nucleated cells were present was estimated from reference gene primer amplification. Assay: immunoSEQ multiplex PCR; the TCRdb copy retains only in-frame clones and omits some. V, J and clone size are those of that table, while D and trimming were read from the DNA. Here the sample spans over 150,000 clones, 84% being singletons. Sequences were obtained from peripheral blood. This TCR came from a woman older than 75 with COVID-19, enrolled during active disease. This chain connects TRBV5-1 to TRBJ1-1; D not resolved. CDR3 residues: CASSSPGGYTEAFF. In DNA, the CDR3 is TGCGCCAGCAGTTCTCCGGGAGGGTACACTGAAGCTTTCTTT. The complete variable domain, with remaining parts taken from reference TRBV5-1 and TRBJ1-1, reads KAGVTQTPRYLIKTRGQQVTLSCSPISGHRSVSWYQQTPGQGLQFLFEYFSETQRNKGNFPGRFSGRQFSNSRSEMNVSTLELGDSALYLCASSSPGGYTEAFFGQGTRLTVV.